The T cell receptor beta chain described here comes from a study of cytomegalovirus exposure and HLA in healthy donors (dated by TCRdb to about 2017). Looking at the study overall: According to a later analysis, one platform produced both the roughly 130 validation repertoires and the 720 or so repertoires of the first cohort. The study was designed to test whether signatures of past pathogen exposure could be identified by cataloging public T cell receptors. A separate validation cohort of roughly 110 different subjects was used in addition to the roughly 700-subject first cohort. High-throughput TCR immunosequencing, statistical association of individual TCRs with disease status, and machine learning were combined to predict cytomegalovirus infection status. Here is what the overall study found, with its caveats: A later analysis lacked HLA typing for the validation cohort, so it scored co-occurrence in that cohort across all 120 repertoires. In a later analysis, TCRs clustered in the first cohort were found to also tend to co-occur in the roughly 130 validation repertoires, with about 94% of cluster scores above 0. Three of the identified cytomegalovirus-associated TCR beta chains were confirmed in vitro to be specific for cytomegalovirus antigens. The study listed 150 to 200 TCR beta chains as associated with cytomegalovirus. It was suggested by the authors that the approach could potentially be generalized to other disease states and immunological phenotypes. Most TCR sequences were seen in very few donors, while some public TCRs were found in many individuals. The classifier was reported to diagnose cytomegalovirus status with high specificity and sensitivity in both the original cohort and the validation cohort.

Comment on this clone: Its antigen is not yet known. The record has no base qualities; no much larger clone is one base away.

Separate from the approximately 670-subject first cohort, the validation cohort of roughly 130 subjects was the group to which the donors belonged. The library came from the immunoSEQ multiplex PCR assay. The study's processing was this. A statistical classification framework was developed to diagnose cytomegalovirus status using the catalog of TCR beta chain sequences. What TCRdb holds here is the immuneACCESS table cut down to in-frame rearrangements. Part of the clones is not present; checked against another copy, under half of the missing clones reflect an unresolved V gene, and the others are unexplained. That table gives V, J and clone size, and the DNA gave D and trimming. The sample contains 250,000 to 300,000 clones, 80% to 90% of them found a single time. The ten top clones hold around 1% of the sample. CDR3 length: 13 amino acids, cysteine to phenylalanine. Only the CDR3 part of the read is kept: 39 bases, read in frame from the first base. Trimming takes 4 bases from V and 8 bases from J, and the germline ends sit 14 bases apart. In the germline V gene, CDR1 corresponds to MRHNA and CDR2 to SNTAGT.

The receptor was derived from a woman younger than 35 in good health and CMV-seronegative. Sequencing was carried out using PBMCs. This chain is built from TRBV6-4 and TRBJ2-5; the D region possibly corresponds to TRBD2 (6 bases align). The CDR3 reads as follows: CASSVDRESTQYF. DNA sequence: TGTGCCAGCAGTGTAGACCGGGAGTCCACCCAGTACTTC.